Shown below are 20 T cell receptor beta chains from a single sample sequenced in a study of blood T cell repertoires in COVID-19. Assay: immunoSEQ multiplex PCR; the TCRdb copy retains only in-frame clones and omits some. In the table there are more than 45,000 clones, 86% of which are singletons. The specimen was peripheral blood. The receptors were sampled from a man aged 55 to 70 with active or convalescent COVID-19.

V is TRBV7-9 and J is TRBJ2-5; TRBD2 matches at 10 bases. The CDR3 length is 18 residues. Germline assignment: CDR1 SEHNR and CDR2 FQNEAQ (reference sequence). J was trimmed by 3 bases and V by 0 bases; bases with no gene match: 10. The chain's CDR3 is CASSLAVETSGQKETQYF. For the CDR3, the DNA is TGTGCCAGCAGCTTAGCGGTCGAGACTAGCGGGCAAAAAGAGACCCAGTACTTC. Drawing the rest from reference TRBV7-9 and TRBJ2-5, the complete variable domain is DTGVSQNPRHKITKRGQNVTFRCDPISEHNRLYWYRQTLGQGPEFLTYFQNEAQLEKSRLLSDRFSAERPKGSFSTLEIQRTEQGDSAMYLCASSLAVETSGQKETQYFGPGTRLLVL.

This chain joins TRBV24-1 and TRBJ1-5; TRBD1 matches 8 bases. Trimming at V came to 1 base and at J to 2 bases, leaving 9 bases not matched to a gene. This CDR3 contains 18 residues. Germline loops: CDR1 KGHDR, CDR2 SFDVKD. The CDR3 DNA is TGTGCCACCAGTGATTTAGTCAGGGGGCGATGGCGCAATCAGCCCCAGCATTTT. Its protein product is CATSDLVRGRWRNQPQHF.

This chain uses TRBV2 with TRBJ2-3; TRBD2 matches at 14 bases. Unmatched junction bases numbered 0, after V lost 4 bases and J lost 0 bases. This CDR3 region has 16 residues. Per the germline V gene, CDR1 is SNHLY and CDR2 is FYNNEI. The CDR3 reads CASSGLAGGSTDTQYF. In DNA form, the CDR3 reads TGTGCCAGCAGTGGACTAGCGGGGGGGAGCACAGATACGCAGTATTTT.

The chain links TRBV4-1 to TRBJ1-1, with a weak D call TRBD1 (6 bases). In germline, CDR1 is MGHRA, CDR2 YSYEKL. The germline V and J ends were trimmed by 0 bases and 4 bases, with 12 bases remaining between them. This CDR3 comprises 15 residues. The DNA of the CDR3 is TGCGCCAGCAGCCAAGACGTAGGGGGGGGCACTGAAGCTTTCTTT. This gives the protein CASSQDVGGGTEAFF.

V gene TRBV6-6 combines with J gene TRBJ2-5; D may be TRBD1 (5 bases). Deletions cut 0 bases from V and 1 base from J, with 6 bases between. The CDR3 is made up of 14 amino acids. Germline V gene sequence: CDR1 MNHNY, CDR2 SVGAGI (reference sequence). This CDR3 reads CASSYSQGQETQYF. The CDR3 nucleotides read TGTGCCAGCAGTTACTCCCAGGGCCAAGAGACCCAGTACTTC.

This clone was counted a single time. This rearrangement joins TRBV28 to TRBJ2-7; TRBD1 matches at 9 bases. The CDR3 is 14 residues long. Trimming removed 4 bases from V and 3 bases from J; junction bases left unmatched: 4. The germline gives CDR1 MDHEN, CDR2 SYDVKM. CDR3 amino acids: CASSWRQGVYEQYF. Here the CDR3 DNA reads TGTGCCAGCAGTTGGCGACAGGGGGTCTACGAGCAGTACTTC.

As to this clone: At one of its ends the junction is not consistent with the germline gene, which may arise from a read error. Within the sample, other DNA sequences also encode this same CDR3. Here the CDR3 reads CASSPERVLPGELFF. Here the CDR3 DNA reads TGTGCCAGCAGCCCAGAGCGGGTTTTGCCCGGGGAACTGTTTTTT. The chain joins TRBV7-2 to TRBJ2-2; D is perhaps TRBD2 (6 bases). The germline CDR1 and CDR2 sequences are SGHTA and FQGNSA. The CDR3 is 15 amino acids.

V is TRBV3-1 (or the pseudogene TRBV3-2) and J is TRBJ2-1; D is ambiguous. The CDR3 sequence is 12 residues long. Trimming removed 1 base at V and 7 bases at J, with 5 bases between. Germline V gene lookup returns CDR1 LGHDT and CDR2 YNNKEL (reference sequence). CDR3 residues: CASSQGGNEQFF. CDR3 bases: TGTGCCAGCAGCCAAGGCGGAAATGAGCAGTTCTTC.

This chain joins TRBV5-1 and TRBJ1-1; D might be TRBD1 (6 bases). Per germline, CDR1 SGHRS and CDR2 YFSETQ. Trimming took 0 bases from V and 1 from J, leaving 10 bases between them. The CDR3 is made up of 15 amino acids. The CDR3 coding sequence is TGCGCCAGCAGCTTGGCGCCAGGGGCGAACACTGAAGCTTTCTTT. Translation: CASSLAPGANTEAFF.

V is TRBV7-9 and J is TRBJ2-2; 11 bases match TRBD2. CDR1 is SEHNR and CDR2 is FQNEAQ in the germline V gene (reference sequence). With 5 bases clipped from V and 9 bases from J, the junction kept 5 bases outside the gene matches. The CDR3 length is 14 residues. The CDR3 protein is CASSLTSGVRELFF. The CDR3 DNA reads TGTGCCAGCAGCCTGACTAGCGGGGTCCGGGAGCTGTTTTTT. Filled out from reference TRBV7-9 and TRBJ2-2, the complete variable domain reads DTGVSQNPRHKITKRGQNVTFRCDPISEHNRLYWYRQTLGQGPEFLTYFQNEAQLEKSRLLSDRFSAERPKGSFSTLEIQRTEQGDSAMYLCASSLTSGVRELFFGEGSRLTVL.

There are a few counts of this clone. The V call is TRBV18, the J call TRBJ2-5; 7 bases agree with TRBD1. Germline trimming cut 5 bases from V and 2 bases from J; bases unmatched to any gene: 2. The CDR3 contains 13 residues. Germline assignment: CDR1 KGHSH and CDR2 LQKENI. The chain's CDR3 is CASSSGQQETQYF. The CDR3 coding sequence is TGTGCCAGCTCATCGGGACAGCAAGAGACCCAGTACTTC.

CDR3 loop: CAWSPSRQGIRGNTIYF. The CDR3 DNA reads TGTGCCTGGAGTCCCTCTCGACAGGGGATTCGTGGAAACACCATATATTTT. The chain is built from TRBV30 and TRBJ1-3; 8 nucleotides align to TRBD1. V lost 2 bases and J lost 3; bases outside the gene matches: 12. This CDR3 region has 17 residues. CDR1 is GTSNPN, CDR2 SVGIG, per germline (reference sequence).

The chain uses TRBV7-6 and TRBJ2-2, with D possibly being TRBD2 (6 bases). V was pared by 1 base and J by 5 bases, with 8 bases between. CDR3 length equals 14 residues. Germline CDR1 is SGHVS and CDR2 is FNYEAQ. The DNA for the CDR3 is TGTGCCAGCAGCTTAGGGGGGGATACCGGGGAGCTGTTTTTT. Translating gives CASSLGGDTGELFF.

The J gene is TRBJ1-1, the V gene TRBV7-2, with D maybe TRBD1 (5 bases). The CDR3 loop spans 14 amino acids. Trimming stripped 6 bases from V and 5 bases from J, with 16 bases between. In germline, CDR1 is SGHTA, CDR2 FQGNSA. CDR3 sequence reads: CASRSGRGGTEAFF. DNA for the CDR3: TGTGCCAGCAGGTCAGGACGGGGGGGGACTGAAGCTTTCTTT.

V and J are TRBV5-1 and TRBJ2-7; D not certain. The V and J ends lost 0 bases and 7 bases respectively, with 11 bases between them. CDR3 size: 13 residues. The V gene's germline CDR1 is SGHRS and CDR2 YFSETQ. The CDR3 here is CASSLEAVREQYF. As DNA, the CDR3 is TGCGCCAGCAGCTTGGAGGCAGTCAGGGAGCAGTACTTC.

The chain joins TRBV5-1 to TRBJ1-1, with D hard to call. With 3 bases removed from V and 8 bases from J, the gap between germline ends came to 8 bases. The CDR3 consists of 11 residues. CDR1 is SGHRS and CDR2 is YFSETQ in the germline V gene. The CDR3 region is CASSSNSEAFF. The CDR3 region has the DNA TGCGCCAGCAGCTCCAACTCCGAAGCTTTCTTT.

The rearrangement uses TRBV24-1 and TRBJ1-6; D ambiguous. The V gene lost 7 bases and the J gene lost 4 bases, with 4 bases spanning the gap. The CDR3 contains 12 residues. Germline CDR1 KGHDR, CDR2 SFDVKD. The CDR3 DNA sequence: TGTGCCACCAGGTCTTATAATTCACCCCTCCACTTT. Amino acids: CATRSYNSPLHF.

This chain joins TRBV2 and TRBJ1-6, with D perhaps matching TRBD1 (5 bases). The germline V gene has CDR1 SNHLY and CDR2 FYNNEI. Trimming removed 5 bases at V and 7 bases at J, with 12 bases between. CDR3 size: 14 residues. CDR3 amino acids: CASSPGKRNSPLHF. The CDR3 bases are TGTGCCAGCAGTCCAGGGAAGAGGAATTCACCCCTCCACTTT.

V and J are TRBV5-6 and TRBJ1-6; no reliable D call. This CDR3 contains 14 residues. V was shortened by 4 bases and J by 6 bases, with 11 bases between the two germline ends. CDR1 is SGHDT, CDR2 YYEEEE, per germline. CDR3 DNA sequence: TGTGCCAGCAGCATGAAGCTGGTTAATTCACCCCTCCACTTT. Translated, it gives CASSMKLVNSPLHF.

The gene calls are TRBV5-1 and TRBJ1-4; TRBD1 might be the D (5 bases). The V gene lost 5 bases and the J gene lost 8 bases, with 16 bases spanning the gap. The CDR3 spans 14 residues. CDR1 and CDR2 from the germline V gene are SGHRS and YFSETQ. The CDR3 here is CASRGGPEGEKLFF. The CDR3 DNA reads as TGCGCCAGCAGGGGAGGCCCAGAGGGGGAAAAACTGTTTTTT.